These 21 T cell receptor beta chains were sequenced from one sample in a study of cytomegalovirus exposure and HLA in healthy donors. PCR employed 60 Vbeta and 13 Jbeta primers. Assay: immunoSEQ multiplex PCR; the TCRdb copy retains only in-frame clones and omits some. This table holds approximately 130,000 clones. What was sequenced was PBMCs. The receptors were sampled from a woman aged 55-70 years in good health and CMV-seronegative.

The chain is built from TRBV10-1 and TRBJ1-2; TRBD1 is a possible D gene (6 bases). The CDR3 spans 14 residues. The V gene lost 6 bases and the J gene lost 5 bases, with 16 bases spanning the gap. Per the germline V gene, CDR1 is WNHNN and CDR2 is SYGVQD (reference sequence). DNA of the CDR3: TGCGCCAGCAGCCCGGAAAGAACAGGGTATGGCTACACCTTC. The encoded protein is CASSPERTGYGYTF.

V and J are TRBV2 and TRBJ1-4; TRBD1 aligns across 12 bases. The germline gives CDR1 SNHLY, CDR2 FYNNEI. Unmatched junction bases numbered 6, after V lost 6 bases and J lost 7 bases. The CDR3 sequence is 15 residues long. The CDR3 spells CASSGGQGAFEKLFF. The CDR3 nucleotides read TGTGCCAGCAGCGGGGGACAGGGGGCGTTTGAAAAACTGTTTTTT.

The rearrangement links TRBV18 to TRBJ1-1, with D perhaps matching TRBD1 (5 bases). The germline V gene has CDR1 KGHSH and CDR2 LQKENI. CDR3 length: 15 amino acids. V was pared by 3 bases and J by 1 base, with 12 bases between. Written as DNA, the CDR3 is TGTGCCAGCTCACCCATACAGGACCCGAACACTGAAGCTTTCTTT. It encodes CASSPIQDPNTEAFF.

This chain links TRBV2 with TRBJ2-1; 12 bases align to TRBD2. This CDR3 has 15 amino acids. Trimming took 6 bases from V and 8 from J; bases not matched to a gene: 8. Germline assignment: CDR1 SNHLY and CDR2 FYNNEI. The CDR3 coding sequence is TGTGCCAGCAGATATCGGACTAGCGGGACGGATGAGCAGTTCTTC. This gives the protein CASRYRTSGTDEQFF.

The rearrangement joins TRBV27 to TRBJ2-7, with unresolved D. The CDR3 consists of 15 residues. Germline CDR1 reads MNHEY; CDR2 reads SMNVEV (reference sequence). The CDR3 DNA reads TGTTCCCCGGTGCACCTCCCGCTGGGCCGCTACGAGCAGTACTTC. Amino acids: CSPVHLPLGRYEQYF.

J is TRBJ1-5 and V is TRBV28, with 7 bases fitting TRBD1. CDR3 length: 14 amino acids. J was trimmed by 4 bases and V by 5 bases; bases with no gene match: 5. Per germline, CDR1 MDHEN and CDR2 SYDVKM. Here the CDR3 reads CASSARDRNQPQHF. The CDR3 bases are TGTGCCAGCAGTGCCCGGGACAGAAATCAGCCCCAGCATTTT.

The chain links TRBV9 to TRBJ2-3; 9 nucleotides line up with TRBD2. Germline lookup yields CDR1 SGDLS and CDR2 YYNGEE. V was pared by 2 bases and J by 4 bases, with 8 bases of the junction left unmatched. The CDR3 is 16 amino acids. CDR3 region: CASSVGGGAGSDTQYF. CDR3 in DNA: TGTGCCAGCAGCGTCGGCGGGGGGGCAGGATCAGATACGCAGTATTTT.

This chain connects TRBV18 to TRBJ1-3; D unclear. CDR3 length: 14 residues. The V and J ends lost 2 bases and 4 bases respectively, with 9 bases between them. CDR1 and CDR2 from the germline V gene are KGHSH and LQKENI. For the CDR3, the DNA is TGTGCCAGCTCACCAGGGGAGCAAGGAAACACCATATATTTT. Translating gives CASSPGEQGNTIYF.

The rearrangement uses TRBV10-3 and TRBJ2-1; 8 nucleotides match TRBD1. With 3 bases clipped from V and 7 bases from J, the junction kept 2 bases outside the gene matches. The germline V gene has CDR1 ENHRY and CDR2 SYGVKD. This CDR3 contains 13 residues. The CDR3 DNA is TGTGCCATCAGTGACCGGACAGGGAATGAGCAGTTCTTC. Translation: CAISDRTGNEQFF.

CDR3 bases: TGTGCCAGCAGCCAGGAGGGGACGCCGGGTCCCAGATGGGGTGAGCAGTTCTTC. This encodes CASSQEGTPGPRWGEQFF. This chain joins TRBV14 and TRBJ2-1; perhaps TRBD2 as D (6 bases). CDR3 length: 18 residues. Germline CDR1 is SGHDN and CDR2 is FVKESK. V was clipped by 3 bases and J by 9 bases, with 27 bases between them. The full variable domain, completed using reference TRBV14 and TRBJ2-1, is EAGVTQFPSHSVIEKGQTVTLRCDPISGHDNLYWYRRVMGKEIKFLLHFVKESKQDESGMPNNRFLAERTGGTYSTLKVQPAELEDSGVYFCASSQEGTPGPRWGEQFFGPGTRLTVL.

The chain combines TRBV18 with TRBJ2-3; D is unclear. The germline V gene has CDR1 KGHSH and CDR2 LQKENI. This CDR3 is 14 amino acids long. The ends were cut back, 4 bases at V and 1 base at J, with 9 bases in the middle. This CDR3 is CASSLVAGTDTQYF. In nucleotides, the CDR3 is TGTGCCAGCTCACTGGTGGCGGGCACAGATACGCAGTATTTT.

CDR3 sequence reads: CASSSRGLSGTTDTQYF. The CDR3 coding sequence is TGCGCCAGCAGCTCGCGCGGGTTGAGCGGGACCACAGATACGCAGTATTTT. This chain links TRBV5-1 with TRBJ2-3; 7 bases agree with TRBD2. The CDR3 extends over 17 amino acids. The ends lost 3 bases at V and 2 bases at J; junction bases unmatched: 12. Germline-derived CDR1 and CDR2 are SGHRS and YFSETQ.

The V and J genes are TRBV29-1 and TRBJ2-1; the match to TRBD1 covers 7 bases. The CDR3 loop spans 15 amino acids. Germline V lookup: CDR1 SQVTM, CDR2 ANQGSEA. Trimming at V came to 6 bases and at J to 5 bases, leaving 13 bases not matched to a gene. CDR3 residues: CSVPKDRDFNNEQFF. The CDR3 region has the DNA TGCAGCGTCCCCAAAGACAGGGATTTCAACAATGAGCAGTTCTTC.

The rearrangement joins TRBV2 to TRBJ2-7; 7 bases line up with TRBD1. Germline V gives CDR1 SNHLY, CDR2 FYNNEI. Germline trimming cut 8 bases from V and 4 bases from J; bases unmatched to any gene: 2. The CDR3 sequence is 11 residues long. CDR3 nucleotides: TGTGCCAGCTCGACAGGGTACGAGCAGTACTTC. It translates to CASSTGYEQYF.

The chain employs TRBV6-1 and TRBJ2-5, with 12 bases fitting TRBD2. The J call may be incorrect, as the DNA end agrees better with TRBJ2-7. From germline, CDR1 is MNHNS and CDR2 SASEGT. The CDR3 is 13 amino acids. CDR3 DNA: TGTGCCAGCCGGACTAGCGGGGAGTACGAGCAGTACTTC. Protein product: CASRTSGEYEQYF.

The chain links TRBV7-4 to TRBJ2-7; D remains unclear. In germline, CDR1 is SGHVT, CDR2 SQSDAQ. The CDR3 runs to 10 residues. V lost 3 bases and J lost 7, with 4 bases in between. The CDR3, as DNA: TGTGCCAGCAGCTTCGGGGAGCAGTACTTC. Translated, it gives CASSFGEQYF. The full variable domain, completed using reference TRBV7-4 and TRBJ2-7, is GAGVSQSPRYKVAKRGRDVALRCDSISGHVTLYWYRQTLGQGSEVLTYSQSDAQRDKSGRPSGRFSAERPERSVSTLKIQRTEQGDSAVYLCASSFGEQYFGPGTRLTVT.

The chain is built from TRBV2 and TRBJ2-3; weak D call: TRBD2 (5 bases). The CDR3 has 13 amino acids. CDR1 is SNHLY and CDR2 is FYNNEI in the germline V gene. Trimming left V 6 bases short and J 4 bases short, with 11 bases between. The CDR3 coding sequence is TGTGCCAGCAGCGGATCGGAGGCAGATACGCAGTATTTT. It translates to CASSGSEADTQYF.

The chain employs TRBV5-1 and TRBJ2-3; D possibly corresponds to TRBD2 (7 bases). The CDR3 length is 15 residues. Germline V gene sequence: CDR1 SGHRS, CDR2 YFSETQ. The germline V and J ends were trimmed by 5 bases and 2 bases, with 15 bases remaining between them. CDR3 in amino acids: CASRSRGGVTDTQYF. CDR3 DNA sequence: TGCGCCAGCAGAAGTAGGGGGGGAGTCACAGATACGCAGTATTTT.

The chain employs TRBV7-6 and TRBJ2-7; D is unclear. This CDR3 has 14 residues. V was cut by 5 bases and J by 2 bases, with 13 bases left in between. CDR1 is SGHVS and CDR2 is FNYEAQ in the germline V gene. The CDR3: CASSPRSFAYEQYF. CDR3 DNA: TGTGCCAGCAGCCCCCGGAGCTTCGCCTACGAGCAGTACTTC.

The chain has TRBV28 and TRBJ2-7; D perhaps matches TRBD2 (7 bases). V lost 6 bases and J lost 5, with 20 bases in between. The CDR3 runs to 15 residues. CDR1 and CDR2 (germline): MDHEN, SYDVKM. The CDR3 protein is CASSPPGGLIHEQYF. The DNA of the CDR3 is TGTGCCAGCAGCCCTCCCGGGGGGCTCATCCACGAGCAGTACTTC.

The rearrangement links TRBV6-5 to TRBJ2-7, with D unresolved. The CDR3 totals 14 residues. The ends were cut back, 2 bases at V and 2 bases at J, with 10 bases in the middle. Germline V gives CDR1 MNHEY, CDR2 SVGAGI. The chain's CDR3 is CASSYQMTTYEQYF. CDR3 coding DNA: TGTGCCAGCAGTTACCAAATGACAACCTACGAGCAGTACTTC.